This is a list of T cell receptor beta chains from one sample in a study of shared clonotypes between healthy human individuals. Measured with immunoSEQ multiplex PCR; TCRdb has only the in-frame clones, and not every one. The sample carries 2 million to 2.5 million clones, approximately 95% recorded once. The specimen was naive CD4+ T cells from PBMCs. All receptors derive from a young man in good health. Some clones in this sample may be carry-over from other donors' samples. The CDR3 runs from the conserved cysteine through the conserved F or W. A D gene is named only where the DNA matches it firmly. Only part of the rows carry a size: once, few, many, or a class if the clone is expanded.

DNA	CDR3	V	J	D	size
TGTGCCTGGAGTGGGACACAAGTGTTTTTT	CAWSGTQVFF	TRBV30	TRBJ1-4	NA	few
TGCGCCAGCAGCTTGGGACGGGACGAGCAGTACTTC	CASSLGRDEQYF	TRBV5-1	TRBJ2-7	NA	NA
TGTGCCAGCAGCTTAGCATCGGGAGCCTATGAGCAGTTCTTC	CASSLASGAYEQFF	TRBV7-2	TRBJ2-1	NA	NA
TGTGCCAGCAGCTTCCCGCGGACTAGCGGGAGTGGAGAGACCCAGTACTTC	CASSFPRTSGSGETQYF	TRBV5-4	TRBJ2-5	TRBD2	NA
TGCGCCAGCAGCTCCGACAGCGTTGGGTACGAGCAGTACTTC	CASSSDSVGYEQYF	TRBV5-1	TRBJ2-7	NA	once
TGTGCCAGCAGCTCGATAGCGGGCCTCTCCTACGAGCAGTACTTC	CASSSIAGLSYEQYF	TRBV7-8	TRBJ2-7	TRBD2	NA
TGTGCCAGCAGCCAAGCGGGGACTAGCGGGAGGGCCGGTGCGTTCAATGAGCAGTTCTTC	CASSQAGTSGRAGAFNEQFF	TRBV16	TRBJ2-1	TRBD2	NA
TGCGCCAGCAACGGCCGGGCCCCGGGGGATGAGCAGTTCTTC	CASNGRAPGDEQFF	TRBV5-1	TRBJ2-1	NA	NA
TGTGCCAGCAGCTTACGGCCTAGCGGGACCTACGAGCAGTACTTC	CASSLRPSGTYEQYF	TRBV5-6	TRBJ2-7	TRBD2	NA
TGTGCCAGTAGTATCCAGGAGTATGGCTACACCTTC	CASSIQEYGYTF	TRBV19	TRBJ1-2	NA	NA
TGTGCCAGCGGGACAGGGGATTTATCGAACACTGAAGCTTTCTTT	CASGTGDLSNTEAFF	TRBV28	TRBJ1-1	TRBD1	NA
TGTGCCATCAGTGATGTGAACACTGAAGCTTTCTTT	CAISDVNTEAFF	TRBV10-3	TRBJ1-1	NA	NA
TGTGCCTCAGGGGAGCTTAATGAAAAACTGTTTTTT	CASGELNEKLFF	TRBV28	TRBJ1-4	NA	NA
TGCAGCGTTGAACCGGGCCCCGGGGCCGAGCAGTACTTC	CSVEPGPGAEQYF	TRBV29-1	TRBJ2-7	NA	NA
TGTGCCAGCAGCTTAGATCCGTGGTCCACTGAAGCTTTCTTT	CASSLDPWSTEAFF	TRBV11-3	TRBJ1-1	NA	NA
TGTGCCAGCAGCTTAGCCCGGGCCTTCGTGGGACCCTACGAGCAGTACTTC	CASSLARAFVGPYEQYF	TRBV7-9	TRBJ2-7	NA	NA
TGTGCCAGCAGCCCAGGGGGGTCTCTCTCGAACACTGAAGCTTTCTTT	CASSPGGSLSNTEAFF	TRBV9	TRBJ1-1	TRBD1	NA
TGTGCCAGCAGTTTAGCAGGGCTGGAGAATGAAAAACTGTTTTTT	CASSLAGLENEKLFF	TRBV28	TRBJ1-4	NA	NA
TGTGCCAGCAGCGTAAGTGTGGGCTCCTACAATGAGCAGTTCTTC	CASSVSVGSYNEQFF	TRBV9	TRBJ2-1	NA	NA
TGTGCCAGCAGTCTTACAGGGGACGGCTACACCTTC	CASSLTGDGYTF	TRBV6-6	TRBJ1-2	TRBD1	NA
TGTGCCAGCAGCGCTGAACCGGGACCCTCTGGGCGGTACACCTTC	CASSAEPGPSGRYTF	TRBV28	TRBJ1-2	NA	NA
TGCAGTGCTAGTAAGGACAGGGAGTATTTT	CSASKDREYF	TRBV20-1	TRBJ2-3	TRBD1	NA
TGCGCCAGCAGCCCCCAAACTTGGGGCATGGGCGAGCAGTACTTC	CASSPQTWGMGEQYF	TRBV5-1	TRBJ2-7	NA	NA
TGTGCCAGCAGTCAACCGGGACTGGGCCACGAGCAGTACTTC	CASSQPGLGHEQYF	TRBV28	TRBJ2-7	NA	NA
TGTGCCAGCACCACAAGGACAGGGGAGAGCTACGAGCAGTACTTC	CASTTRTGESYEQYF	TRBV27	TRBJ2-7	TRBD1	once
TGCGCCAGCAGCTTGGTTCAGGGTGGTCCCAATCAGCCCCAGCATTTT	CASSLVQGGPNQPQHF	TRBV5-1	TRBJ1-5	NA	NA
TGTGCCAGCCGTGTTGGGGAAAGATACTTCTCCAGTAGGGCTGAAGCTTTCTTT	CASRVGERYFSSRAEAFF	TRBV7-9	TRBJ1-1	NA	NA
TGTGCCAGCAGTTTATATCTGGGTGCCAACACCGGGACTAGCAGGTACGAGCAGTACTTC	CASSLYLGANTGTSRYEQYF	TRBV28	TRBJ2-7	TRBD2	NA
TGTGCCAGCAGTTACTCAACGGGATCCCCGGACTTC	CASSYSTGSPDF	TRBV6-6	TRBJ1-2	NA	NA
TGTGCCAGCAGCGAGATCCTACAGACAGGGGTGAACACTGAAGCTTTCTTT	CASSEILQTGVNTEAFF	TRBV5-5	TRBJ1-1	TRBD1	NA
TGTGCCAGCAGTTTACTCGGGCCCATGGCCCACGAGCAGTACTTC	CASSLLGPMAHEQYF	TRBV27	TRBJ2-7	NA	once
TGTGCCAGCAGTGGGGGACTAGCGGGGACGGGCGGGGAGCTGTTTTTT	CASSGGLAGTGGELFF	TRBV2	TRBJ2-2	TRBD2	NA
TGCAGTGCTCCTAGCTTTGAGCAGTTCTTC	CSAPSFEQFF	TRBV20-1	TRBJ2-1	NA	NA
TGTGCCAGCAGTATCCAACCAGGGACTAGTTCTGGAAACACCATATATTTT	CASSIQPGTSSGNTIYF	TRBV2	TRBJ1-3	NA	NA
TGTGCCAGCTCACCACCCGGGACAATAGTCGAGCAGTACTTC	CASSPPGTIVEQYF	TRBV18	TRBJ2-7	NA	once
TGCGCCAGCAGCCATACAGGGATCTCTGGAAACACCATATATTTT	CASSHTGISGNTIYF	TRBV5-1	TRBJ1-3	NA	NA
TGTGCCAGCAGAAGTGGCTACGAGCAGTACTTC	CASRSGYEQYF	TRBV28	TRBJ2-7	NA	NA
TGCAGCGCGGGGGCGGTTGGACAGCCCCAGCATTTT	CSAGAVGQPQHF	TRBV29-1	TRBJ1-5	NA	NA
TGTGCCAGCAGTTACTCTCAGGGCACTGAAGCTTTCTTT	CASSYSQGTEAFF	TRBV6-6	TRBJ1-1	NA	NA
TGTGCCAGCAGTTACTCGGGACTCTACGAGCAGTACTTC	CASSYSGLYEQYF	TRBV6-5	TRBJ2-7	NA	NA
TGTGCCAGCAGCTCAGTATCCTACGAGCAGTACTTC	CASSSVSYEQYF	TRBV11-2	TRBJ2-7	NA	NA